The 3 T cell receptor beta chains reported below all come from one sample, sequenced in a study of OX40 agonist ivuxolimab in advanced cancers. Profiling relied on immunoSEQ multiplex PCR, and the TCRdb table lists in-frame clones only, not all of them. The sample has tens of thousands of clones; just over 90% are singletons. This sample comprised CD4+ or CD8+ T cells sorted from blood, obtained in a trial of the OX40 agonist ivuxolimab. These receptors were taken from an adult with an advanced solid tumor such as melanoma, head and neck, liver or kidney cancer.

The count of this clone is one. The chain combines TRBV27 with TRBJ2-7; the D gene could be TRBD1 or TRBD2 (5 bases each). The CDR3 runs 15 residues. V dropped 5 bases and J dropped 3 bases, with 17 bases sitting between them. In germline, CDR1 is MNHEY, CDR2 SMNVEV (reference sequence). The CDR3 region is CASSPMTGAGYEQYF. In DNA form, the CDR3 reads TGTGCCAGCAGTCCTATGACCGGGGCTGGCTACGAGCAGTACTTC.

The V gene is TRBV7-9, the J gene TRBJ1-3, with 8 nucleotides matching TRBD1. The CDR3 has 19 amino acids. Germline V gives CDR1 SEHNR, CDR2 FQNEAQ (reference sequence). The trim removed 5 bases at V and 0 bases at J, leaving 15 bases unmatched. CDR3 sequence: CASSQRGQAIPNSGNTIYF. The CDR3 DNA is TGTGCCAGCAGCCAACGGGGACAGGCAATACCGAACTCTGGAAACACCATATATTTT.

The gene calls are TRBV4-2 and TRBJ2-2, with 10 bases matching TRBD2. The germline gives CDR1 LGHNA, CDR2 YNFKEQ. V was pared by 10 bases and J by 7 bases, with 6 bases of the junction left unmatched. The CDR3 extends over 13 amino acids. In DNA form, the CDR3 reads TGTGCCACTTCTAGCGGGGGTATCGGGGAGCTGTTTTTT. Its translation is CATSSGGIGELFF.